The rows below give T cell receptor beta chains drawn from one sample of a study of cytomegalovirus exposure and HLA in healthy donors. Produced via immunoSEQ multiplex PCR; TCRdb's table is partial and in-frame only. The sample lists around 150,000 clones, 75% occurring once. The sequencing input was PBMCs. Receptors were obtained from a man aged 18 to 29 in good health and CMV-seropositive. Both conserved end residues are part of each CDR3. A D gene is named only where the DNA matches it firmly.

d_gene,j_gene,v_gene,CDR3aa
TRBD2,TRBJ2-7,TRBV2,CASSHTSGSSYEQYF
TRBD2,TRBJ2-3,TRBV7-6,CASSRGTSGRSDTQYF
TRBD1,TRBJ1-1,TRBV4-1,CASREEGARGTEAFF
TRBD2,TRBJ2-1,TRBV7-9,CASSRHLAGNNEQFF
TRBD2,TRBJ2-7,TRBV15,CATSLRLAGIYEQYF
-,TRBJ2-7,TRBV19,CASAETRSYEQYF
-,TRBJ1-1,TRBV5-8,CASSSRRVRTEAFF
-,TRBJ1-2,TRBV19,CASSITSYGYTF
TRBD2,TRBJ2-1,TRBV6-1,CASIAGGGGEQFF
-,TRBJ2-2,TRBV10-1,CASSGTGNTGELFF
TRBD2,TRBJ2-2,TRBV19,CASSTREKAGELFF
-,TRBJ2-1,TRBV18,CASSPPTGTDEQFF
-,TRBJ2-7,TRBV5-4,CASSLKQAGTYEQYF
TRBD2,TRBJ2-1,TRBV2,CASSVTGVLAGGRGNEQFF
TRBD2,TRBJ2-3,TRBV7-3,CASSSGSTDTQYF
TRBD2,TRBJ2-7,TRBV9,CASSVGGTSGNYEQYF
TRBD1,TRBJ1-5,TRBV2,CASSVPDRGLSNQPQHF
TRBD2,TRBJ2-7,TRBV5-4,CASSSTGGSAYEQYF
-,TRBJ2-7,TRBV9,CASSTPGSGSYEQYF
TRBD2,TRBJ2-5,TRBV19,CASSPKDFSGSTETQYF
-,TRBJ1-4,TRBV7-2,CASSLPFNEKLFF
-,TRBJ1-1,TRBV30,CAGAPGNKRTEAFF
-,TRBJ2-5,TRBV27,CASSLSGEVEQYF
-,TRBJ2-7,TRBV25-1,CASSEKYATAQAYEQYF
TRBD2,TRBJ2-1,TRBV11-1,CASSNLGIAGEQFF
TRBD2,TRBJ2-5,TRBV2,CAGRLAGGPRIRETQYF
TRBD2,TRBJ2-3,TRBV30,CAWSKGPGLAGGGTDTQYF
-,TRBJ1-1,TRBV5-1,CASSFFQGMNTEAFF
-,TRBJ1-1,TRBV4-1,CASSRRDTDSRISLMNTEAFF
TRBD2,TRBJ2-5,TRBV11-2,CASSLGLAGKETQYF
-,TRBJ1-1,TRBV7-6,CASSSGNSEAFF
-,TRBJ2-3,TRBV6-5,CASSLSLGPDTQYF
-,TRBJ2-7,TRBV21-1,CASSKVQLAGDYEQYF
-,TRBJ2-7,TRBV30,CAWSVLGGSYEQYF
TRBD2,TRBJ2-3,TRBV4-2,CASSHQLAGVRTDTQYF
-,TRBJ1-5,TRBV28,CASMGQGSNQPQHF
TRBD1,TRBJ2-5,TRBV29-1,CSAATGKLKETQYF
TRBD2,TRBJ2-1,TRBV9,CASSLGLGTAEQFF
TRBD2,TRBJ2-4,TRBV30,CAWSVWSGRSRGAKNIQYF
TRBD2,TRBJ2-1,TRBV7-9,CASSQVLAGGNEQFF
-,TRBJ2-3,TRBV6-1,CASSRPAGAPDTQYF
TRBD2,TRBJ2-1,TRBV29-1,CSVRAGYNEQFF
TRBD2,TRBJ2-5,TRBV5-1,CASSRVAGGPGETQYF
TRBD1,TRBJ2-7,TRBV27,CASITPPRDSSYEQYF
-,TRBJ2-4,TRBV18,CASSQTGSQAKNIQYF
-,TRBJ1-2,TRBV7-9,CASSLPTVLNGYTF
-,TRBJ2-7,TRBV28,CASSLYSYYVSEQYF
TRBD2,TRBJ2-7,TRBV5-6,CASQLGLAGGTYEQYF
TRBD1,TRBJ2-5,TRBV7-3,CASSLDREETQYF
TRBD2,TRBJ2-1,TRBV5-1,CASSFGTSIYNEQFF
-,TRBJ1-1,TRBV30,CAWSQAVMNTEAFF
-,TRBJ1-4,TRBV7-9,CSSSLGGGINEKLFF